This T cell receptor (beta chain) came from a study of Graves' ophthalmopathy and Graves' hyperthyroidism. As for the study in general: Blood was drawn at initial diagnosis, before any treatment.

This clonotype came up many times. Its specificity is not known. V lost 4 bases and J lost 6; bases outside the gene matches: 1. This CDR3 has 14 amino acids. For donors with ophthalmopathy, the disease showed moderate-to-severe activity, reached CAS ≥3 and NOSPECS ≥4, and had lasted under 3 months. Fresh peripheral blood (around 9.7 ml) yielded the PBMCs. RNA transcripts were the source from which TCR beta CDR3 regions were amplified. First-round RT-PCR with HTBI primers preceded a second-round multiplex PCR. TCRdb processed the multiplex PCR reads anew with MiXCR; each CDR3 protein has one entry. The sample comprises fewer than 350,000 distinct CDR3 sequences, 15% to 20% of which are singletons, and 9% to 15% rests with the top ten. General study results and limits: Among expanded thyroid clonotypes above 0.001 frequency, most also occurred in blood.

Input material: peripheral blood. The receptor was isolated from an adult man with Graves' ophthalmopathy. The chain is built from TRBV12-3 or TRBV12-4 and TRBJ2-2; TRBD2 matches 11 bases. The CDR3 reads CASSSSGRSGELFF. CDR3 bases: TGTGCCAGCAGTTCTAGCGGGAGGTCCGGGGAGCTGTTTTTT.